Ten or more counts support the clone carrying this T cell receptor (beta chain). This sample stems from a study of T cells in Graves' hyperthyroidism and ophthalmopathy. Amplification yielded TCR beta CDR3 regions, with RNA transcripts as the source. TCR CDR3 regions were first amplified by RT-PCR with HTBI primers. TCRdb itself ran the multiplex PCR reads through MiXCR, one entry per CDR3 protein. The sample records nearly 600,000 distinct CDR3 sequences, about 14% being singletons. This CDR3 comprises 18 residues. V gave up 3 bases and J gave up 1 base; unmatched junction bases: 10. Germline CDR1 is PRHDT and CDR2 is FYEKMQ (reference sequence).

The clonotype originates from a woman aged 25 to 39 with Graves' hyperthyroidism that later progressed to Graves' ophthalmopathy. Sequencing input: blood. The V gene is TRBV13, the J gene TRBJ2-3; the match to TRBD2 covers 10 bases. The DNA of the CDR3 is TGTGCCAGCAGCTTCCTAGCGGGAGTGAGTGGGGGCACAGATACGCAGTATTTT. Encoded protein: CASSFLAGVSGGTDTQYF.